The T cell receptor (beta chain) under discussion was sequenced for a study of CD8 T cells in Susac syndrome. General study points: An acknowledgment was made by the study that its TCR sequencing and HLA analysis involved relatively few individuals.

CDR1 and CDR2 from the germline V gene are GTSNPN and SVGIG (reference sequence). The V gene lost 2 bases and the J gene lost 4 bases, with 12 bases spanning the gap. The CDR3 has 14 amino acids. Note on this clonotype: The antigen is undetermined.

Sequencing targeted TCR beta in blood CD8+ and CD4+ T cells. The healthy controls were matched to patients by age and sex. The RNA, about 0.45 to 1 ug, was put through reverse transcription using random hexamers. Amplification of TCR beta CDR3 across 54 Vbeta and 13 Jbeta was performed with immunoSEQ multiplex PCR. From the immunoSEQ multiplex PCR reads, TCRdb called clonotypes with MiXCR, one entry per CDR3 protein. The sample lists under 200,000 distinct CDR3 sequences, 90% to 95% occurring once. Sequencing was carried out using CD4+ T cells from PBMCs. This clonotype originated in a human donor in good health. The rearrangement uses TRBV30 and TRBJ1-5; a weak D match, TRBD1 (5 bases). CDR3 DNA: TGTGCCTGGAGTTGGGGACTGGGGAATCAGCCCCAGCATTTT. Translation gives CAWSWGLGNQPQHF. The variable domain in full, completed from reference TRBV30 and TRBJ1-5, reads SQTIHQWPATLVQPVGSPLSLECTVEGTSNPNLYWYRQAAGRGLQLLFYSVGIGQISSEVPQNLSASRPQDRQFILSSKKLLLSDSGFYLCAWSWGLGNQPQHFGDGTRLSIL.